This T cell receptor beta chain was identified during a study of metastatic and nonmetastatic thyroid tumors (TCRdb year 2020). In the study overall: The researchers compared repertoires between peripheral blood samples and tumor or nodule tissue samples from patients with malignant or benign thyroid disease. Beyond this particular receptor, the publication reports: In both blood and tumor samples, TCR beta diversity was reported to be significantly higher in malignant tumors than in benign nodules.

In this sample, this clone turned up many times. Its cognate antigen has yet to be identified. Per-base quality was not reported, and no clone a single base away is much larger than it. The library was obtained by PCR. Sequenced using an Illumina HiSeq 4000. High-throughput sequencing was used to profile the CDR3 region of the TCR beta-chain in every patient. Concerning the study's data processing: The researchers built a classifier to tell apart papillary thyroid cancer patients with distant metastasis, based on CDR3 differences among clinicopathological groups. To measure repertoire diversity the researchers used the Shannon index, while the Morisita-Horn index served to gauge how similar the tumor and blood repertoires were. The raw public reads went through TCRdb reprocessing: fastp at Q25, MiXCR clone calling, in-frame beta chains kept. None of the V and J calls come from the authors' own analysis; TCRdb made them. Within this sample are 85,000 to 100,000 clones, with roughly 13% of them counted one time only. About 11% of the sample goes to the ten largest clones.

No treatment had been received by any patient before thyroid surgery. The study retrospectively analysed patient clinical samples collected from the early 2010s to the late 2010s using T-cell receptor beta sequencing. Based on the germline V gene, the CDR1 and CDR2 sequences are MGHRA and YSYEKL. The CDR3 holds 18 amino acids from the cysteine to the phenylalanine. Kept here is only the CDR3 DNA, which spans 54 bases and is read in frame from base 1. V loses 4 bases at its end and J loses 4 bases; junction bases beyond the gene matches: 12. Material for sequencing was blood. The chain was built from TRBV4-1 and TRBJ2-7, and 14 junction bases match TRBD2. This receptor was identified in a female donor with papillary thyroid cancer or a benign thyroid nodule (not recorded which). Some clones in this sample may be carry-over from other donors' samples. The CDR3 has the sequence CASSPRLAGGPLGYEQYF. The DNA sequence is TGCGCCAGCAGCCCCCGACTAGCGGGAGGGCCGTTGGGGTACGAGCAGTACTTC.